The next 11 T cell receptor beta chains were all read from a single sample in a study of PD-1 blockade in mismatch repair-deficient tumors. Measured with immunoSEQ multiplex PCR; TCRdb has only the in-frame clones, and not every one. The table includes about 84,000 clones, more than 65% detected once. Material: peripheral blood, obtained 12 weeks after starting pembrolizumab. The receptors originated from an adult with mismatch repair-deficient cancer.

This clone has just a few counts. V usage is TRBV10-2 and J usage is TRBJ1-2; the match to TRBD1 covers 7 bases. This CDR3 has 12 residues. J was trimmed by 8 bases and V by 10 bases; bases with no gene match: 10. Germline lookup yields CDR1 WSHSY and CDR2 SAAADI. The DNA of the CDR3 is TGCGCCACCCTAGACAGGGTGGAAGGCTACACCTTC. It is translated as CATLDRVEGYTF.

V usage is TRBV7-8 and J usage is TRBJ1-1; D gene unclear. From germline, CDR1 is SGHVS and CDR2 FQNEAQ. The CDR3 has 12 residues. The germline V and J ends were trimmed by 5 bases and 8 bases, with 12 bases remaining between them. The CDR3 protein is CASSPRGSEAFF. Here the CDR3 DNA reads TGTGCCAGCAGCCCCCGTGGGTCGGAAGCTTTCTTT.

The V call is TRBV19, the J call TRBJ2-5, with TRBD1 as a possible D gene (5 bases). Germline V gives CDR1 LNHDA, CDR2 SQIVND (reference sequence). V was cut by 6 bases and J by 5 bases, with 19 bases left in between. The CDR3 runs 15 residues. DNA of the CDR3: TGTGCCAGTAGGGGAAACTTCCAGGGTAAGGAGACCCAGTACTTC. Translating it yields CASRGNFQGKETQYF.

The chain employs TRBV2 and TRBJ2-1; TRBD2 might be the D (6 bases). Germline CDR1 reads SNHLY; CDR2 reads FYNNEI. Trimming took 7 bases from V and 0 from J, leaving 19 bases between them. The CDR3 is 17 residues long. This CDR3 reads CASKARSGSSSYNEQFF. The CDR3 nucleotides read TGTGCCAGCAAGGCACGCAGCGGGTCTAGCTCCTACAATGAGCAGTTCTTC.

This sequence joins TRBV4-1 and TRBJ1-1; D may be TRBD1 (5 bases). The V gene lost 0 bases and the J gene lost 7 bases, with 12 bases spanning the gap. Germline V gene sequence: CDR1 MGHRA, CDR2 YSYEKL. The CDR3 length is 14 residues. The CDR3 DNA follows: TGCGCCAGCAGCCAAGACGCGGGACGGCTTGAAGCTTTCTTT. Translating it yields CASSQDAGRLEAFF.

The genes are TRBV5-1 and TRBJ2-1, with D perhaps matching TRBD1 (5 bases). Per the germline V gene, CDR1 is SGHRS and CDR2 is YFSETQ. Trimming removed 4 bases at V and 7 bases at J, with 9 bases between. This CDR3 region has 12 residues. The CDR3 loop reads CASSMRTNEQFF. DNA for the CDR3: TGCGCCAGCAGCATGAGGACAAATGAGCAGTTCTTC. Complete variable domain (other parts from reference TRBV5-1 and TRBJ2-1): KAGVTQTPRYLIKTRGQQVTLSCSPISGHRSVSWYQQTPGQGLQFLFEYFSETQRNKGNFPGRFSGRQFSNSRSEMNVSTLELGDSALYLCASSMRTNEQFFGPGTRLTVL.

V and J are TRBV9 and TRBJ2-5; D possibly uses TRBD1 or TRBD2 (6 bases each). The CDR3 is 15 amino acids. Germline values: CDR1 SGDLS, CDR2 YYNGEE. The V end lost 0 bases, the J end lost 5 bases, and 14 bases lay between the germline ends. The CDR3 spells CASSVGMGGAETQYF. The CDR3 DNA follows: TGTGCCAGCAGCGTAGGGATGGGGGGCGCGGAGACCCAGTACTTC.

The CDR3 here is CASSPDPIRGQNTEAFF. The CDR3 nucleotides are TGTGCCAGCAGTCCCGACCCCATAAGGGGACAGAACACTGAAGCTTTCTTT. The chain combines TRBV2 with TRBJ1-1; D may be TRBD1 (6 bases). Germline-derived CDR1 and CDR2 are SNHLY and FYNNEI. V lost 5 bases and J 1 base, leaving 20 bases between the germline ends. The CDR3 runs to 17 residues.

This clone was recorded once. The chain joins TRBV6-1 to TRBJ1-1; 7 bases align to TRBD1. The CDR3 runs 14 residues. The V gene's germline CDR1 is MNHNS and CDR2 SASEGT. The ends lost 6 bases at V and 1 base at J; junction bases unmatched: 5. CDR3 protein: CASRRDSGNTEAFF. CDR3 DNA sequence: TGTGCCAGCAGAAGGGACAGCGGGAACACTGAAGCTTTCTTT.

This sequence joins TRBV29-1 and TRBJ2-1; D not certain. V lost 4 bases to trimming and J lost 7 bases, with 14 bases between them. The CDR3 totals 13 residues. Germline V gene data show CDR1 as SQVTM and CDR2 as ANQGSEA. CDR3 sequence reads: CSVVRTNNNEQFF. The CDR3 DNA reads TGCAGCGTTGTACGGACGAACAATAATGAGCAGTTCTTC.

V usage is TRBV6-5 and J usage is TRBJ2-1; D is perhaps TRBD1 (6 bases). The germline CDR1 and CDR2 sequences are MNHEY and SVGAGI. The CDR3 has 14 amino acids. V lost 2 bases, J lost 10 bases, and 15 bases lay in between. In DNA form, the CDR3 reads TGTGCCAGCAGTTACCCTGGGACACAACGCGAGCAGTTCTTC. Its protein is CASSYPGTQREQFF.